One T cell receptor (beta chain) is described in this entry. What it recognizes is unknown. Libraries were prepared by immunoSEQ multiplex PCR; TCRdb keeps only in-frame clonotypes and omits some of them. Here the sample spans around 56,000 clones, approximately 93% being singletons. The sample is drawn from a study of cytomegalovirus exposure and HLA in healthy donors. Whole-study results and caveats: Cytomegalovirus-associated TCR beta chains were listed, numbering some 150. According to a later analysis, TCR clusters from the first cohort tended to co-occur in the roughly 120 validation repertoires. Among the CMV-associated chains, three were confirmed in vitro as specific for CMV antigens.

CDR1 and CDR2 (germline): SQVTM, ANQGSEA. Losses at the gene ends were 3 bases for V and 7 bases for J; bases not matched to a gene: 6. The CDR3 covers 14 residues. The sequence was collected from a woman in her late teens or twenties in good health and CMV-seropositive. This chain joins TRBV29-1 and TRBJ2-2, with 9 bases aligning to TRBD1. The sequenced sample consisted of PBMCs. CDR3: CSVEGQGVDGELFF. The CDR3 region has the DNA TGCAGCGTTGAGGGACAGGGAGTTGACGGGGAGCTGTTTTTT.